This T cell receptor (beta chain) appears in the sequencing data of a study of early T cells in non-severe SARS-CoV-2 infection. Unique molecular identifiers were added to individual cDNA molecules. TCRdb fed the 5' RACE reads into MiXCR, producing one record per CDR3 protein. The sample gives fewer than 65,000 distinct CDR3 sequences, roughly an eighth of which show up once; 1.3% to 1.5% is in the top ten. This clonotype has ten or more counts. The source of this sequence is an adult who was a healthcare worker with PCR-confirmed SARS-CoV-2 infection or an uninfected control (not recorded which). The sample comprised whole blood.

CDR3 sequence reads: CASSPLRVAYNEQFF. CDR3 coding DNA: TGTGCCAGCTCACCCCTGAGGGTAGCCTACAATGAGCAGTTCTTC. This chain connects TRBV18 to TRBJ2-1, with D possibly matching TRBD2 (5 bases). The CDR3 runs to 15 residues. Germline V gene data show CDR1 as KGHSH and CDR2 as LQKENI. Trimming left V 3 bases short and J 2 bases short, with 11 bases between.